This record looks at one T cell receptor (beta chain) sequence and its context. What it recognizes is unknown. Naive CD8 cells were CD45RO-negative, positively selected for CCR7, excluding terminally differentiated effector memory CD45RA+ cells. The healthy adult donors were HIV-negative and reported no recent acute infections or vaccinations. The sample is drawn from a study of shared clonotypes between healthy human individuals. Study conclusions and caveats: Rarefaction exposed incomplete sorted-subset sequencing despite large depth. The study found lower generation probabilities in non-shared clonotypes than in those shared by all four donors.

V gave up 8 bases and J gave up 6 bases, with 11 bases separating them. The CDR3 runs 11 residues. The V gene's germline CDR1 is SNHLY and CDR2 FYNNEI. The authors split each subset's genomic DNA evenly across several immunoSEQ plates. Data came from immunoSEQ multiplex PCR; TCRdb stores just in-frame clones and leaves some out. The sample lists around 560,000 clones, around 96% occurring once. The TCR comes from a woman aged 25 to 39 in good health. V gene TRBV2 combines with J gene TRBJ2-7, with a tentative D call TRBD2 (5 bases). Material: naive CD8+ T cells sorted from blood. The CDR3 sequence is CASSGNAEQYF. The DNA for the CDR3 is TGTGCCAGCTCGGGGAACGCCGAGCAGTACTTC.